The 23 T cell receptor beta chains presented below share a single source sample, sequenced in a study of blood T cell repertoires in COVID-19. Profiled with immunoSEQ multiplex PCR; TCRdb holds only in-frame clones, not every one. This table has roughly 140,000 clones, approximately 78% appearing once. The sample taken for sequencing was peripheral blood. Receptors originate from a woman of 80 years or more with acute or convalescent COVID-19.

CDR3 in DNA: TGTGCCACCAGGGGGGGACAGCCGAGTTCCTACGAGCAGTACTTC. Protein sequence: CATRGGQPSSYEQYF. The chain links TRBV24-1 to TRBJ2-7; a possible D gene is TRBD1 (7 bases). The V and J ends lost 7 bases and 1 base respectively, with 16 bases between them. CDR3 length: 15 residues. Germline CDR1 is KGHDR and CDR2 is SFDVKD.

The CDR3 DNA follows: TGTGCCAGCAGTTCCGATGGGGACAGGATGGGCGAGCAGTACTTC. Protein: CASSSDGDRMGEQYF. V and J are TRBV27 and TRBJ2-7, with 8 bases fitting TRBD1. The germline gives CDR1 MNHEY, CDR2 SMNVEV (reference sequence). J lost 6 bases, V lost 4 bases, and 11 bases had no gene match. The CDR3 loop spans 15 amino acids.

The chain joins TRBV18 to TRBJ2-5, with 7 bases lining up with TRBD1. This CDR3 spans 14 amino acids. Germline V gene sequence: CDR1 KGHSH, CDR2 LQKENI. V was pared by 4 bases and J by 1 base, with 3 bases of the junction left unmatched. CDR3 loop: CASSQGGSQETQYF. The CDR3 DNA reads as TGTGCCAGCTCACAAGGGGGCAGCCAAGAGACCCAGTACTTC.

The V call is TRBV25-1, the J call TRBJ2-1, with TRBD2 matching over 8 bases. After removal of 6 bases from V and 4 bases from J, the junction contained 17 bases not matched to a gene. The CDR3 loop spans 18 amino acids. CDR1 and CDR2 (germline): MGHDK, SYGVNS. In DNA, the CDR3 is TGTGCCAGCAGGGTGGGGGGTTGGAGTAGCGGGGTATACAATGAGCAGTTCTTC. This codes for CASRVGGWSSGVYNEQFF.

The J gene is TRBJ2-1, the V gene TRBV6-1; weak D call: TRBD1 (6 bases). This CDR3 region has 15 residues. V gave up 1 base and J gave up 2 bases, with 9 bases separating them. The germline V gene encodes CDR1 MNHNS and CDR2 SASEGT. CDR3 sequence: CASSEDQGPYNEQFF. In DNA form, the CDR3 reads TGTGCCAGCAGTGAAGACCAGGGGCCCTACAATGAGCAGTTCTTC.

The chain joins TRBV12-5 to TRBJ2-1; TRBD1 aligns across 8 bases. The CDR3 consists of 17 residues. V lost 5 bases and J lost 2; bases outside the gene matches: 11. Per the germline V gene, CDR1 is LGHNT and CDR2 is FRNRAP. CDR3 sequence: CASGLSRGPAAYNEQFF. The CDR3 coding sequence is TGTGCTAGTGGTCTCTCCAGGGGGCCGGCGGCCTACAATGAGCAGTTCTTC.

V is TRBV7-9 and J is TRBJ2-5; TRBD2 aligns across 9 bases. The V segment lost 5 bases and the J segment 2 bases; nucleotides outside the gene matches: 9. In germline, CDR1 is SEHNR, CDR2 FQNEAQ (reference sequence). The CDR3 runs to 16 residues. The CDR3 DNA reads TGTGCCAGCAGCAATCAACTAGCGGGTATACAAGAGACCCAGTACTTC. This translates into CASSNQLAGIQETQYF.

The rearrangement uses TRBV5-4 and TRBJ2-7; D possibly corresponds to TRBD2 (7 bases). Deletions cut 6 bases from V and 4 bases from J, with 20 bases between. This CDR3 has 15 residues. From germline, CDR1 is SGHNT and CDR2 YYREEE (reference sequence). CDR3: CASKGGPKEYYEQYF. As DNA, the CDR3 is TGTGCCAGCAAGGGGGGGCCGAAAGAATATTACGAGCAGTACTTC.

The rearrangement uses TRBV28 and TRBJ1-6, with D unclear. Germline V CDR1 and CDR2: MDHEN, SYDVKM. Trimming shortened V by 6 bases and J by 10 bases, and 16 bases separated the two germline ends. The CDR3 loop spans 14 amino acids. CDR3 nucleotide sequence: TGTGCCAGCAGCGCCCGGTCTAGGCCCTCACCCCTCCACTTT. Protein product: CASSARSRPSPLHF.

The chain has TRBV6-5 and TRBJ2-1, with 9 bases aligning to TRBD2. Germline CDR1 is MNHEY and CDR2 is SVGAGI. This CDR3 region has 14 residues. With 7 bases clipped from V and 7 bases from J, the junction kept 8 bases outside the gene matches. This CDR3 is CASTSAGGRNEQFF. CDR3 nucleotides: TGTGCCAGCACGTCGGCGGGAGGGCGAAATGAGCAGTTCTTC.

The V gene is TRBV15, the J gene TRBJ2-5, with unresolved D. V was clipped by 0 bases and J by 4 bases, with 9 bases between them. The length of the CDR3 is 14 residues. CDR1 is LNHNV and CDR2 is YYDKDF in the germline V gene (reference sequence). This CDR3 is CATSRDRSTETQYF. The CDR3 DNA follows: TGTGCCACCAGCAGAGATCGTTCTACAGAGACCCAGTACTTC.

The chain uses TRBV5-4 and TRBJ2-2; a weak D match, TRBD2 (6 bases). This CDR3 comprises 13 residues. Germline V gene sequence: CDR1 SGHNT, CDR2 YYREEE (reference sequence). V lost 4 bases and J lost 6, with 10 bases in between. The CDR3 reads CASSHGGPGELFF. The CDR3 DNA follows: TGTGCCAGCAGCCACGGAGGGCCCGGGGAGCTGTTTTTT.

This sequence joins TRBV18 and TRBJ2-7; TRBD2 is a possible D gene (6 bases). The CDR3 is made up of 15 amino acids. The V end lost 5 bases, the J end lost 3 bases, and 17 bases lay between the germline ends. The germline gives CDR1 KGHSH, CDR2 LQKENI. CDR3 protein: CASSYTGTSIYEQYF. In DNA form, the CDR3 reads TGTGCCAGCTCATACACGGGAACTAGCATCTACGAGCAGTACTTC.

In regard to this clone: Within the sample, other DNA sequences also encode this same CDR3. The chain has TRBV25-1 and TRBJ1-2, with a tentative D call TRBD1 (6 bases). Germline V gene data show CDR1 as MGHDK and CDR2 as SYGVNS. V lost 6 bases and J lost 5, with 7 bases in between. The CDR3 has 11 residues. CDR3 loop: CASSRGYGYTF. CDR3 coding DNA: TGTGCCAGCAGCAGGGGATATGGCTACACCTTC.

The chain carries TRBV10-3 and TRBJ2-3; TRBD2 agrees at 13 bases. J lost 7 bases, V lost 2 bases, and 6 bases had no gene match. The CDR3 extends over 16 amino acids. Per germline, CDR1 ENHRY and CDR2 SYGVKD. CDR3 residues: CAISEGGLAGNYTQYF. In DNA form, the CDR3 reads TGTGCCATCAGTGAGGGGGGACTAGCGGGAAATTATACGCAGTATTTT.

This clone was detected once. The chain carries TRBV7-2 and TRBJ2-7; 7 bases match TRBD2. Germline V gene lookup returns CDR1 SGHTA and CDR2 FQGNSA. The length of the CDR3 is 15 residues. The trim removed 1 base at V and 6 bases at J, leaving 9 bases unmatched. In nucleotides, the CDR3 is TGTGCCAGCAGCTTAGACGGCCAGGGAGGGGTCGAGCAGTACTTC. Translation gives CASSLDGQGGVEQYF.

The V and J genes are TRBV3-1 (or the pseudogene TRBV3-2) and TRBJ1-2; D perhaps matches TRBD1 (6 bases). Germline V gives CDR1 LGHDT, CDR2 YNNKEL (reference sequence). The V and J ends lost 1 base and 8 bases respectively, with 11 bases between them. The CDR3 has 13 residues. The CDR3 spells CASSQGTGRGYTF. CDR3 bases: TGTGCCAGCAGCCAAGGTACAGGGCGCGGCTACACCTTC.

The chain joins TRBV23-1 to TRBJ1-5; D not certain. TRBV23-1 is designated an ORF whose function remains uncertain. V lost 0 bases, J lost 0 bases, and 12 bases lay in between. This CDR3 comprises 17 residues. CDR3 sequence reads: CASSQSYGIPSNQPQHF. For the CDR3, the DNA is TGCGCCAGCAGTCAATCTTACGGGATACCTAGCAATCAGCCCCAGCATTTT.

The V gene is TRBV5-6, the J gene TRBJ1-2; 7 bases fit TRBD1. Trimming cost V 4 bases and J 8 bases; bases outside gene matches: 5. Germline-derived CDR1 and CDR2 are SGHDT and YYEEEE. The CDR3 loop spans 12 amino acids. The CDR3 DNA sequence: TGTGCCAGCAGCGCCGGGACAGTAGGCTACACCTTC. Encoded protein: CASSAGTVGYTF. The full variable domain, completed using reference TRBV5-6 and TRBJ1-2, is DAGVTQSPTHLIKTRGQQVTLRCSPKSGHDTVSWYQQALGQGPQFIFQYYEEEERQRGNFPDRFSGHQFPNYSSELNVNALLLGDSALYLCASSAGTVGYTFGSGTRLTVV.

This chain links TRBV7-9 with TRBJ2-7; D ambiguous. The V gene's germline CDR1 is SEHNR and CDR2 FQNEAQ (reference sequence). This CDR3 region has 12 residues. V lost 2 bases, J lost 4 bases, and 6 bases lay in between. CDR3 DNA: TGTGCCAGCAGCTTAAGAGGATACGAGCAGTACTTC. It codes for CASSLRGYEQYF.

This clone was counted a few times. This chain joins TRBV2 and TRBJ1-5; TRBD1 agrees at 9 bases. The CDR3 extends over 12 amino acids. After removal of 8 bases from V and 6 bases from J, the junction contained 2 bases not matched to a gene. Germline V gene sequence: CDR1 SNHLY, CDR2 FYNNEI. In DNA, the CDR3 is TGTGCCAGCGGGACAGGGTTTCAGCCCCAGCATTTT. This translates into CASGTGFQPQHF.

This rearrangement joins TRBV19 to TRBJ2-2; 7 bases match TRBD2. CDR1 is LNHDA, CDR2 SQIVND, per germline (reference sequence). The CDR3 has 16 residues. Trimming cost V 7 bases and J 5 bases; bases outside gene matches: 13. In DNA form, the CDR3 reads TGTGCCAGTATGGGAGGGGCTTTCGTTGGAACCGGGGAGCTGTTTTTT. It yields the protein CASMGGAFVGTGELFF.

The chain has TRBV2 and TRBJ2-1; TRBD2 might be the D (5 bases). The V end was cut by 6 bases, the J end by 5 bases, with 11 bases between. The CDR3 runs 13 residues. Germline V CDR1 and CDR2: SNHLY, FYNNEI. The CDR3 DNA follows: TGTGCCAGCAGCATAACCGGGAACAATGAGCAGTTCTTC. Its protein is CASSITGNNEQFF. Supplemented by reference TRBV2 and TRBJ2-1, the full variable domain reads EPEVTQTPSHQVTQMGQEVILRCVPISNHLYFYWYRQILGQKVEFLVSFYNNEISEKSEIFDDQFSVERPDGSNFTLKIRSTKLEDSAMYFCASSITGNNEQFFGPGTRLTVL.